This T cell receptor (beta chain) was identified during a study of PD-1 blockade in classical Hodgkin lymphoma. Relapse after autologous stem cell transplantation occurred in every patient, and brentuximab vedotin exposure varied. This clone has a handful of counts. The CDR3 consists of 12 residues. The V segment lost 11 bases and the J segment 5 bases; nucleotides outside the gene matches: 8. CDR1 SNHLY and CDR2 FYNNEI come from the germline V gene. Here immunoSEQ multiplex PCR was the method, and the copy in TCRdb shows in-frame clones only, minus some. Of about 150,000 clones in the sample, around 73% were seen once.

V gene TRBV2 combines with J gene TRBJ2-7, with 8 bases fitting TRBD2. The sequences come from peripheral blood mononuclear cells (PBMCs), collected before the second cycle of nivolumab. The source is a human donor with classical Hodgkin lymphoma. The CDR3 region is CASQAGAHEQYF. The CDR3 DNA reads as TGTGCCTCCCAAGCGGGGGCCCACGAGCAGTACTTC.